A selection of T cell receptor beta chains follows, all from one sample in a study of Ad26.COV2.S vaccination and SARS-CoV-2 variants. The table came from immunoSEQ multiplex PCR; TCRdb's copy has only in-frame clones and leaves some out. Of roughly 300,000 clones listed, roughly 90% are singletons. The sequencing used peripheral blood, collected in a trial of Ad26.COV2.S vaccine versus placebo. The origin of the receptors is a person aged 18-65 years who received the Ad26.COV2.S COVID-19 vaccine or a placebo. Each CDR3 is given with its conserved first and last residue. Each record gives: V gene, clone size, J gene, D gene, CDR3 protein, CDR3 DNA. D genes are given only for firm matches. Clone sizes are given selectively: once, few, many, or a class where the clone is expanded.

TRBV29-1	-	TRBJ2-3	-	CSVAAGVLLPDTQYF	TGCAGCGTTGCAGCAGGGGTCCTCTTACCAGATACGCAGTATTTT
TRBV7-9	-	TRBJ1-1	TRBD1	CASSLVQGARAEAFF	TGTGCCAGCAGCTTAGTGCAGGGGGCGCGGGCTGAAGCTTTCTTT
TRBV18	-	TRBJ1-2	-	CASSQDRGRGYTF	TGTGCCAGCTCACAAGACCGAGGGCGAGGCTACACCTTC
TRBV19	-	TRBJ1-1	-	CASRHLIRNTEAFF	TGTGCCAGTAGACATCTTATCAGAAACACTGAAGCTTTCTTT
TRBV18	-	TRBJ1-2	-	CASSPLDSSNSYTF	TGTGCCAGCTCACCACTTGACAGTTCGAATAGCTACACCTTC
TRBV4-2	-	TRBJ2-7	TRBD2	CASSFGRDYEQYF	TGTGCCAGCAGCTTCGGGAGGGACTACGAGCAGTACTTC
TRBV4-3	-	TRBJ1-2	TRBD1	CASSQVRGLGAHVGYTF	TGCGCCAGCAGCCAAGTGAGGGGGCTAGGGGCGCATGTTGGCTACACCTTC
TRBV7-9	-	TRBJ2-7	-	CASSSPRTDHYEQYF	TGTGCCAGCAGCTCCCCCCGGACAGACCACTACGAGCAGTACTTC
TRBV4-1	-	TRBJ1-1	-	CASSHHEWGNTEAFF	TGCGCCAGCAGCCACCACGAGTGGGGGAACACTGAAGCTTTCTTT
TRBV4-3	once	TRBJ2-6	-	CASSQETHGANVLTF	TGCGCCAGCAGCCAAGAGACCCATGGGGCCAACGTCCTGACTTTC
TRBV7-9	-	TRBJ1-3	TRBD1	CASSFIQGAAGNTIYF	TGTGCCAGCAGCTTTATACAGGGGGCGGCTGGAAACACCATATATTTT
TRBV2	-	TRBJ1-5	TRBD1	CASSVTGDYSNQPQHF	TGTGCCAGCAGTGTTACAGGGGATTATAGCAATCAGCCCCAGCATTTT
TRBV6-5	-	TRBJ2-7	TRBD1	CASSYSYRDSAYEQYF	TGTGCCAGCAGTTACTCGTATCGGGACAGCGCCTACGAGCAGTACTTC
TRBV3-1/TRBV3-2	-	TRBJ1-1	-	CASSQGGGRTEAFF	TGTGCCAGCAGCCAAGGTGGGGGACGCACTGAAGCTTTCTTT
TRBV7-2	-	TRBJ2-7	TRBD2	CASSLGLAGSYEQYF	TGTGCCAGCAGCTTAGGACTAGCGGGTTCCTACGAGCAGTACTTC
TRBV5-4	-	TRBJ2-3	-	CASSTQGNSYTDTQYF	TGTGCCAGCAGCACACAGGGTAACAGTTACACAGATACGCAGTATTTT
TRBV19	-	TRBJ2-1	TRBD2	CASSRLAGFHEQFF	TGTGCCAGTAGTAGACTAGCGGGATTCCATGAGCAGTTCTTC
TRBV19	-	TRBJ1-1	-	CASSMSVGQTEAFF	TGTGCCAGTAGTATGAGCGTTGGCCAGACTGAAGCTTTCTTT
TRBV12-2	-	TRBJ2-5	-	CASRLEGGIETQYF	TGTGCAAGTCGCTTAGAGGGGGGTATCGAGACCCAGTACTTC
TRBV7-9	-	TRBJ2-3	TRBD1	CASSLGEQGTDTQYF	TGTGCCAGCAGCTTAGGAGAACAGGGGACAGATACGCAGTATTTT
TRBV7-9	-	TRBJ2-5	TRBD2	CASSTTSGRGQETQYF	TGTGCCAGCAGCACGACTAGCGGGAGGGGTCAAGAGACCCAGTACTTC
TRBV5-1	-	TRBJ2-2	TRBD1	CASSLARDRVDSGELFF	TGCGCCAGCAGCTTGGCCCGGGACAGGGTCGACTCCGGGGAGCTGTTTTTT
TRBV6-5	-	TRBJ2-7	-	CASSENPDSRNEQYF	TGTGCCAGCAGCGAGAACCCAGACAGTAGGAACGAGCAGTACTTC
TRBV6-6	-	TRBJ2-6	-	CASSWVSGANVLTF	TGTGCCAGCAGTTGGGTTTCTGGGGCCAACGTCCTGACTTTC
TRBV7-8	few	TRBJ2-2	-	CASSLEVNTGELFF	TGTGCCAGCAGCTTAGAAGTCAACACCGGGGAGCTGTTTTTT
TRBV19	-	TRBJ1-5	-	CASSVGNQPQHF	TGTGCCAGTAGTGTGGGGAATCAGCCCCAGCATTTT
TRBV7-6	-	TRBJ2-3	-	CASSLRRTSTDTQYF	TGTGCCAGCAGCTTACGACGGACTAGCACAGATACGCAGTATTTT
TRBV27	-	TRBJ1-5	TRBD1	CASRRDRGNQPQHF	TGTGCCAGCAGGAGGGACAGGGGAAACCAGCCCCAGCATTTT
TRBV3-1/TRBV3-2	-	TRBJ1-3	-	CASSQPGQRGNTIYF	TGTGCCAGCAGCCAACCGGGACAACGTGGAAACACCATATATTTT
TRBV3-1/TRBV3-2	-	TRBJ2-1	TRBD1	CASSRLDRGSYNEQFF	TGTGCCAGCAGCCGGTTGGACAGGGGTTCCTACAATGAGCAGTTCTTC
TRBV5-5	-	TRBJ2-6	-	CASSLGDGSGANVLTF	TGTGCCAGCAGCTTAGGCGACGGATCTGGGGCCAACGTCCTGACTTTC
TRBV19	-	TRBJ2-7	-	CASSMTASYEQYF	TGTGCCAGTAGTATGACAGCCTCCTACGAGCAGTACTTC
TRBV4-3	-	TRBJ1-2	-	CASSQVKGPSNYGYTF	TGCGCCAGCAGCCAAGTTAAAGGACCTTCTAACTATGGCTACACCTTC
TRBV19	-	TRBJ1-1	-	CASSITAAENTEAFF	TGTGCCAGTAGTATCACGGCAGCCGAGAACACTGAAGCTTTCTTT
TRBV7-8	-	TRBJ1-6	TRBD1	CASRLNRTGRNSPLHF	TGTGCCAGCAGGCTTAATCGGACAGGGCGGAATTCACCCCTCCACTTT
TRBV18	-	TRBJ2-7	-	CASSPRPWEQYF	TGTGCCAGCTCACCACGTCCGTGGGAGCAGTACTTC
TRBV29-1	-	TRBJ1-2	-	CSVEVVNYGYTF	TGCAGCGTTGAAGTGGTCAACTATGGCTACACCTTC
TRBV6-6	-	TRBJ1-4	TRBD1	CASKGPGTGGEKLFF	TGTGCCAGCAAAGGCCCCGGGACAGGGGGTGAAAAACTGTTTTTT
TRBV3-1/TRBV3-2	-	TRBJ2-7	TRBD1	CASSHLGQGGTPKYF	TGTGCCAGCAGCCACCTGGGACAGGGCGGGACCCCAAAGTACTTC
TRBV9	-	TRBJ2-1	-	CASSVDSGDNEQFF	TGTGCCAGCAGCGTAGATTCTGGGGACAATGAGCAGTTCTTC
TRBV4-2	-	TRBJ2-2	-	CASSRESGPGELFF	TGTGCCAGCAGCCGGGAGTCCGGGCCCGGGGAGCTGTTTTTT
TRBV5-6	-	TRBJ1-6	TRBD1	CASSTTGGIFYNSPLHF	TGTGCCAGCAGCACGACAGGGGGGATTTTTTATAATTCACCCCTCCACTTT
TRBV6-5	-	TRBJ1-4	-	CASSSKQGLRNEKLFF	TGTGCCAGCAGTTCTAAGCAGGGACTGAGAAATGAAAAACTGTTTTTT
TRBV5-1	-	TRBJ2-7	-	CASSLAIVGRGYEQYF	TGCGCCAGCAGCTTGGCTATCGTCGGGAGAGGCTACGAGCAGTACTTC
TRBV28	-	TRBJ1-1	TRBD1	CASRPRQGMNTEAFF	TGTGCCAGCAGACCAAGACAGGGGATGAACACTGAAGCTTTCTTT
TRBV5-1	-	TRBJ2-7	-	CASSDTGLSYEQYF	TGCGCCAGCAGCGATACGGGGCTTTCCTACGAGCAGTACTTC
TRBV11-1	-	TRBJ2-5	-	CASKSGGLADETQYF	TGTGCCAGCAAAAGTGGGGGGTTGGCAGACGAGACCCAGTACTTC
TRBV7-9	-	TRBJ2-1	TRBD2	CASSLLAGDRQNEQFF	TGTGCCAGCAGCTTGCTAGCGGGAGATAGGCAGAATGAGCAGTTCTTC
TRBV6-1	-	TRBJ1-2	-	CASSEESGLGGYTF	TGTGCCAGCAGTGAAGAGTCGGGGTTAGGAGGCTACACCTTC
TRBV28	-	TRBJ1-1	TRBD1	CASSSFRGPNTEAFF	TGTGCCAGCAGTTCTTTCAGGGGGCCCAACACTGAAGCTTTCTTT
TRBV11-3	-	TRBJ2-2	TRBD1	CASSLGDRINTGELFF	TGTGCCAGCAGCTTAGGGGACAGGATAAACACCGGGGAGCTGTTTTTT